Below, one T cell receptor (beta chain) is given with its context. Its specificity is unknown. The sample originates from a study of post-analysis software for immune sequencing data. Study information: Some patients lacked subtype; others had relapsing-remitting, secondary progressive or progressive-relapsing disease.

The germline V and J ends were trimmed by 4 bases and 8 bases, with 8 bases remaining between them. The CDR3 consists of 12 residues. Germline-derived CDR1 and CDR2 are SEHNR and FQNEAQ (reference sequence). cDNA libraries of TCR beta carried unique molecular identifiers. The authors obtained about 520,000 cDNA molecules from around 0.96 to 9.9 million T cells. TCRdb re-called the PCR reads through MiXCR, storing one row per CDR3 protein. The repertoire holds about 820,000 distinct CDR3 sequences, with about 57% as singletons. Study-wide findings and caveats: When patients were compared with controls, 4 or 5 TRBV segments were more frequent, TRBV5-6, TRBV5-1 and TRBV20-1 among them. Significantly lower normalized Chao1 diversity was found in patients with multiple sclerosis relative to controls. Batch-matched samples strongly co-clustered by F measure.

The chain couples TRBV7-9 to TRBJ1-4, with unresolved D. The sample comprised blood. The clonotype was recovered from a girl between 5 and 17 years old with multiple sclerosis. Here the CDR3 DNA reads TGTGCCAGCAGCTCCGCAAGGGAAAAACTGTTTTTT. Translated, it gives CASSSAREKLFF.